This T cell receptor beta chain stems from a study of CD8 T cells in ankylosing spondylitis. Overall study findings and caveats: Reportedly, significant enrichment of disease-linked clones occurred in matched ankylosing spondylitis synovial fluid. Some motif variants had been reported before (in reactive arthritis synovial fluid and blood). Fewer than 10 highly homologous variants formed a TCR beta motif that appeared characteristic of ankylosing spondylitis blood.

5'-RACE, quantitative and with molecular barcodes, yielded the TCR beta libraries. TCRdb called the 5' RACE reads again in MiXCR, with one record for every CDR3 protein. The sample carries more than 250,000 distinct CDR3 sequences, approximately 8% recorded once. Germline CDR1 SGDLS, CDR2 YYNGEE. This CDR3 spans 16 amino acids. The V and J ends lost 0 bases and 5 bases, in that order; junction bases with no gene match: 8. This clonotype was detected a few times. Its antigen is currently unknown. Sequenced material: blood, either unsorted or a sorted T cell fraction (not recorded which). This TCR was sampled from a male donor with ankylosing spondylitis. V usage is TRBV9 and J usage is TRBJ2-5; 9 positions match TRBD1. The CDR3 DNA sequence: TGTGCCAGCAGCGTAGTAGGACAGGGGATTTCGGAGACCCAGTACTTC. This sequence encodes CASSVVGQGISETQYF.